This T cell receptor (beta chain) is from a study of shared clonotypes between healthy human individuals. Study-level results: The sharing of 4.5% to 5.5% of naive CD4 clonotypes was seen across several donors. Measured sharing among donors was expected to vary with sequencing depth. Sampling involved blood alone; tissue repertoires likely differ.

Concerning this clone itself: Its antigen is not identified.

The CDR3 spans 16 residues. The germline gives CDR1 SGHRS, CDR2 YFSETQ. V shed 7 bases and J shed 6 bases, with 23 bases lying between them. The protocol was immunoSEQ multiplex PCR, while the TCRdb copy is restricted to in-frame clones and leaves out a portion. The table has around 2.5 million clones, over 85% seen once; the top ten hold 0.36%. This sequence was found in a man aged 18 to 30 in good health. Some clones in this sample may be carry-over from other donors' samples. Sequenced sample: naive CD4+ T cells from PBMCs. Sample subset: CD45RA+ positively selected. The chain carries TRBV5-1 and TRBJ2-1; the D gene is possibly TRBD2 (7 bases). The CDR3 DNA reads TGCGCCAGCGTCGCGGGGGCCGGGACTAACCCCAATGAGCAGTTCTTC. It is translated as CASVAGAGTNPNEQFF.